The 12 T cell receptor beta chains reported below all come from one sample, sequenced in a study of T cells in Graves' hyperthyroidism and ophthalmopathy. RNA transcripts were the template for amplifying TCR beta CDR3 regions. The study used the HTBI primer set for a first-round RT-PCR of the TCR CDR3. TCRdb reprocessed the multiplex PCR reads via MiXCR and lists one record per CDR3 protein. The repertoire includes around 760,000 distinct CDR3 sequences, about a third of them detected once, and about a third sits in the top ten. Sample: blood. The source is a woman in her thirties or forties with Graves' hyperthyroidism.

This chain links TRBV12-3 or TRBV12-4 with TRBJ1-4, with 9 bases that match TRBD1. With 9 bases clipped from V and 6 bases from J, the junction kept 8 bases outside the gene matches. The CDR3 is 14 residues long. The CDR3 reads CASTPGTGYEKLFF. DNA of the CDR3: TGTGCCAGTACGCCCGGGACAGGGTATGAAAAACTGTTTTTT.

The rearrangement links TRBV6-5 to TRBJ2-7; D assignment may be TRBD1 or TRBD2 (5 bases each). This CDR3 has 14 amino acids. Trimming left V 2 bases short and J 3 bases short, with 11 bases between. The germline gives CDR1 MNHEY, CDR2 SVGAGI. The CDR3 spells CASSYGTGRYEQYF. The CDR3 region has the DNA TGTGCCAGCAGTTACGGGACGGGACGCTACGAGCAGTACTTC.

This clonotype was seen ten or more times. The rearrangement links TRBV11-2 to TRBJ1-2; 10 bases align to TRBD1. The V and J ends lost 5 bases and 6 bases, in that order; junction bases with no gene match: 6. CDR1 is SGHAT, CDR2 FQNNGV, per germline. The CDR3 runs 14 residues. CDR3 coding DNA: TGTGCCAGCAGCCCTGACAGGGGGCGAGATGGCTACACCTTC. Translating gives CASSPDRGRDGYTF.

In this sample, this clonotype turned up many times. This chain uses TRBV15 with TRBJ1-2; D ambiguous. The V gene's germline CDR1 is LNHNV and CDR2 YYDKDF (reference sequence). The CDR3 has 13 residues. Trimming removed 3 bases at V and 3 bases at J, with 8 bases between. CDR3 in amino acids: CATSRDGDYGYTF. CDR3 sequence (DNA): TGTGCCACCAGCAGGGACGGTGACTATGGCTACACCTTC.

This clonotype was detected many times. The genes are TRBV11-3 and TRBJ2-7, with D perhaps TRBD1 or TRBD2 (5 bases each). From germline, CDR1 is SGHNT and CDR2 YENEEA. V shed 3 bases and J shed 3 bases, with 12 bases lying between them. The CDR3 spans 14 residues. The CDR3 DNA is TGTGCCAGCAGCTTGTGGGACGGTCACTACGAGCAGTACTTC. It codes for CASSLWDGHYEQYF.

This clonotype has a count of ten or more. The rearrangement joins TRBV25-1 to TRBJ1-1; D gene unclear. The CDR3 has 14 residues. Germline V gene lookup returns CDR1 MGHDK and CDR2 SYGVNS. V was pared by 2 bases and J by 1 base, with 8 bases between. CDR3 coding DNA: TGTGCCAGCAGTGAAGTGGGTACGAACACTGAAGCTTTCTTT. As protein: CASSEVGTNTEAFF.

The sample holds a few counts of this clonotype. The rearrangement uses TRBV3-1 and TRBJ2-2; a possible D gene is TRBD2 (6 bases). Germline V gene sequence: CDR1 LGHDT, CDR2 YNNKEL (reference sequence). This CDR3 comprises 15 residues. Trimming stripped 3 bases from V and 7 bases from J, with 15 bases between. DNA of the CDR3: TGTGCCAGCAGCCAGTGGGACTCGCTGGTCGGGGAGCTGTTTTTT. This encodes CASSQWDSLVGELFF.

Worth noting for this clonotype: This may come from a read error, since a much larger clone is one base off. The V call is TRBV19, the J call TRBJ1-1; D not certain. V gave up 6 bases and J gave up 6 bases, with 14 bases separating them. Germline V CDR1 and CDR2: LNHDA, SQIVND (reference sequence). The CDR3 runs to 13 residues. CDR3 sequence: CASSPGIGPEAFF. CDR3 nucleotides: TGTGCCAGTAGCCCTGGGATCGGACCTGAAGCTTTCTTT.

The chain carries TRBV20-1 and TRBJ1-2; 7 nucleotides align to TRBD1. V lost 6 bases, J lost 6 bases, and 7 bases stayed unmatched. Germline lookup yields CDR1 DFQATT and CDR2 SNEGSKA (reference sequence). The CDR3 extends over 12 amino acids. The CDR3: CSAIGTDDGYTF. In DNA, the CDR3 is TGCAGTGCAATTGGGACAGATGATGGCTACACCTTC.

The CDR3 DNA is TGTGCCTGGAGTGATTCCCAAAGCTATGGCTACACCTTC. Protein product: CAWSDSQSYGYTF. The chain couples TRBV19 to TRBJ1-2, with unresolved D. V was cut by 11 bases and J by 4 bases, with 17 bases left in between. This CDR3 contains 13 residues. Germline V gives CDR1 LNHDA, CDR2 SQIVND (reference sequence).

This clonotype was counted at least ten times. The rearrangement joins TRBV29-1 to TRBJ2-7; TRBD1 aligns across 8 bases. There are 15 residues in the CDR3. Germline-derived CDR1 and CDR2 are SQVTM and ANQGSEA. Trimming removed 1 base from V and 5 bases from J; junction bases left unmatched: 10. CDR3 sequence reads: CSVEAPTGERHEQYF. Here the CDR3 DNA reads TGCAGCGTTGAAGCACCGACAGGGGAGAGGCACGAGCAGTACTTC.

This clonotype was found a few times. This chain joins TRBV4-1 and TRBJ2-7; D is possibly TRBD1 (6 bases). V lost 0 bases and J 2 bases, leaving 17 bases between the germline ends. The CDR3 has 17 residues. Germline loops: CDR1 MGHRA, CDR2 YSYEKL. The CDR3 DNA reads TGCGCCAGCAGCCAAGATGTCAACAGGGTGGCGACCTACGAGCAGTACTTC. Amino acids: CASSQDVNRVATYEQYF.